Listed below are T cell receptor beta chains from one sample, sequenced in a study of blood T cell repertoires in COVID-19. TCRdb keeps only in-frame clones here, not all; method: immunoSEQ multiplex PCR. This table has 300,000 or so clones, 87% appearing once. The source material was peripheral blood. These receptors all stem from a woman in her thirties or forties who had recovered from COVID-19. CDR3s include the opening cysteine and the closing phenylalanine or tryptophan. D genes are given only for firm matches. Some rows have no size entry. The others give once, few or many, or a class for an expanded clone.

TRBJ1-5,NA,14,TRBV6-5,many,TGTGCCAGCGGCTCGGGGGGGTCCAATCAGCCCCAGCATTTT,CASGSGGSNQPQHF
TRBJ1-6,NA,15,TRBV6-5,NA,TGTGCCAGCAGACCCACCTCAGGGACTGGTTCACCCCTCCACTTT,CASRPTSGTGSPLHF
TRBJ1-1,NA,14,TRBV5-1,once,TGCGCCAGCAGCTTGAGGGAGGGCGGCACTGAAGCTTTCTTT,CASSLREGGTEAFF
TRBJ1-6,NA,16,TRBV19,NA,TGTGCCAGTAGTATGTACGGGGCTGCGGGGAATTCACCCCTCCACTTT,CASSMYGAAGNSPLHF
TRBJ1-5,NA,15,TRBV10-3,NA,TGTGCCATCAGTGAGTCTGGCGGGCTATATCAGCCCCAGCATTTT,CAISESGGLYQPQHF
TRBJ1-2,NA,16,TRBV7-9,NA,TGTGCCAGCAGCCCAAGGACACTCTCGGGTGATTATGGCTACACCTTC,CASSPRTLSGDYGYTF
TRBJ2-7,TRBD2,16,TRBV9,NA,TGTGCCAGCAGCGCGGCCAGCGGGGAGGGCTCCTACGAGCAGTACTTC,CASSAASGEGSYEQYF
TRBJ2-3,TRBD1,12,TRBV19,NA,TGTGCCACCACAGGGGCGACGGATACGCAGTATTTT,CATTGATDTQYF
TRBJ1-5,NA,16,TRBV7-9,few,TGTGCCAGCAGCTTAGCGCGGGGCGATAGCAATCAGCCCCAGCATTTT,CASSLARGDSNQPQHF
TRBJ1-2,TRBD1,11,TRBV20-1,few,TGCAGTGCGGACAGGGTTAATGGCTACACCTTC,CSADRVNGYTF
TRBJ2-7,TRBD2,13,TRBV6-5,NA,TGTGCCAGCAGGTCCCAGCGGGGGGCCCGGCAGTACTTC,CASRSQRGARQYF
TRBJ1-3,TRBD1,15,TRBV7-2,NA,TGTGCCAGCAGCCCCGGGACAGGCTCCGGAAACACCATATATTTT,CASSPGTGSGNTIYF
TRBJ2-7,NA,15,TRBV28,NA,TGTGCCAGCAGAGACGACAGATCCCACTCCTACGAGCAGTACTTC,CASRDDRSHSYEQYF
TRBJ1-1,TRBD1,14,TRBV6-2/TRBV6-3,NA,TGTGCCAGCAGTGGGACAGGGGGAGGAACTGAAGCTTTCTTT,CASSGTGGGTEAFF
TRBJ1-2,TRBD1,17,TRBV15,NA,TGTGCCACCAGCAGAGATCGGGGGACAGGGGATTCATGGGGCTACACCTTC,CATSRDRGTGDSWGYTF
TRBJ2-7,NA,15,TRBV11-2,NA,TGTGCCAGCAGCTCCCGAGTGGAGCGGCCCTACGAGCAGTACTTC,CASSSRVERPYEQYF
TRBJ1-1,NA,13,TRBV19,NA,TGTGCCAGTAGTATCGGGAGGAGGACTGAAGCTTTCTTT,CASSIGRRTEAFF
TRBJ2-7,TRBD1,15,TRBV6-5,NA,TGTGCCAGCAGTACCCGACAGGGCGGTTCATACGAGCAGTACTTC,CASSTRQGGSYEQYF
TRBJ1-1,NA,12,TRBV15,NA,TGTGCCACCGCAGGGGTGGTCACTGAAGCTTTCTTT,CATAGVVTEAFF
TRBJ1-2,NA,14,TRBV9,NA,TGTGCCAGCAGCGTATCCAGGGATGGCTATGGCTACACCTTC,CASSVSRDGYGYTF
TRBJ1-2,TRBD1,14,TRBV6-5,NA,TGTGCCAGCAGGCTACAGGACAGGGAGTATGGCTACACCTTC,CASRLQDREYGYTF
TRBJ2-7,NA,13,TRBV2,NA,TGTGCCAGCAGTATTGAGGTAGACTACGAGCAGTACTTC,CASSIEVDYEQYF
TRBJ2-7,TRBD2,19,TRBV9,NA,TGTGCCAGCAGCGACCATCGAGGGACTAGCGGGGGCAGCTCCTACGAGCAGTACTTC,CASSDHRGTSGGSSYEQYF
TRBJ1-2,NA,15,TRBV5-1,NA,TGCGCCAGCAGCCCTAACCCAGGGTGGTCCTATGGCTACACCTTC,CASSPNPGWSYGYTF
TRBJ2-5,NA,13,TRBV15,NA,TGTGCCACCAGCTCGGGAAACCAAGAGACCCAGTACTTC,CATSSGNQETQYF
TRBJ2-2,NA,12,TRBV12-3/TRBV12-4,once,TGTGCCAGCAGTTTTTCGTCCGGGGAGCTGTTTTTT,CASSFSSGELFF
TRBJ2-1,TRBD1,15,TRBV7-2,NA,TGTGCCAGCAGCCTGACAGGGGGCCTCTACAATGAGCAGTTCTTC,CASSLTGGLYNEQFF
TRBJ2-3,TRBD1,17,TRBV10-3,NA,TGTGCCATCAGTGATCTAACAGGGGGCAGGGGCACAGATACGCAGTATTTT,CAISDLTGGRGTDTQYF
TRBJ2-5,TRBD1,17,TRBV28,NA,TGTGCCAGCAGTTTATTCCCGGACAGGGGGCGCGTAGAGACCCAGTACTTC,CASSLFPDRGRVETQYF
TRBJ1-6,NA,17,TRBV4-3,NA,TGCGCCAGCAGCCAAGAGGGAGGAAGTTTCAATAATTCACCCCTCCACTTT,CASSQEGGSFNNSPLHF
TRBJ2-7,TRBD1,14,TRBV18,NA,TGTGCCAGCTCACTGGACAGGGGAGCCTACGAGCAGTACTTC,CASSLDRGAYEQYF
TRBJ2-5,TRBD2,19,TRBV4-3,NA,TGCGCCAGCAGCCAAGGGCCAGCAGGGGCGGGGGGGCTCGGAGAGACCCAGTACTTC,CASSQGPAGAGGLGETQYF
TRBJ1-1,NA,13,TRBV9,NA,TGTGCCAGCAGCGTGACAGATAACACTGAAGCTTTCTTT,CASSVTDNTEAFF
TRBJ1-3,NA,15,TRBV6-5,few,TGTGCCAGCAGTTACTCGGGACTGATCGGAAACACCATATATTTT,CASSYSGLIGNTIYF
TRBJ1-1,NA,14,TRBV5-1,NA,TGCGCCAGCACCCAGGGGAGGGCGAACACTGAAGCTTTCTTT,CASTQGRANTEAFF
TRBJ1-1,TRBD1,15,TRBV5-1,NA,TGCGCCAGCAGCCAACGGGACAGGGGGAACACTGAAGCTTTCTTT,CASSQRDRGNTEAFF
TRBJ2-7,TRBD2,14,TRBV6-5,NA,TGTGCCAGCAGTCTAGCGGGGGGCGCCTACGAGCAGTACTTC,CASSLAGGAYEQYF
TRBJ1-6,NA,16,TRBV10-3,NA,TGTGCCATCAGTGGGGCTGGACATACCGGTAATTCACCCCTCCACTTT,CAISGAGHTGNSPLHF
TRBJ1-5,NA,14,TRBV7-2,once,TGTGCCAGCAGCCGCCCCAATAGAGATCAGCCCCAGCATTTT,CASSRPNRDQPQHF
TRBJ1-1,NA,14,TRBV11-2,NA,TGTGCCAGCAGCCCCGGTGGCAGGCCCACTGAAGCTTTCTTT,CASSPGGRPTEAFF
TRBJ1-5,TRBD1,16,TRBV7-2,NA,TGTGCCAGCAGCTTCCCGGGACAGTCAGTCAATCAGCCCCAGCATTTT,CASSFPGQSVNQPQHF
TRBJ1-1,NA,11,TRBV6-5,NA,TGTGCCAGCAATGGAGGGATATCAGCTTTCTTT,CASNGGISAFF
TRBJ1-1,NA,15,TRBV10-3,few,TGTGCCATCAGCTATGCGGAGGGATCGTGGACTGAAGCTTTCTTT,CAISYAEGSWTEAFF
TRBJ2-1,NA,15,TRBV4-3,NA,TGCGCCAGCAGCCAAGGGTGGAAGGGGATCAATGAGCAGTTCTTC,CASSQGWKGINEQFF
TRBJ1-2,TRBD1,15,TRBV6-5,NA,TGTGCCAGCAGTTACTCAAGACAGGGCGGGGATGGCTACACCTTC,CASSYSRQGGDGYTF
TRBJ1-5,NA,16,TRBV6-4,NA,TGTGCCAGCAGTGACTGGGGGGGCAGTAGCAATCAGCCCCAGCATTTT,CASSDWGGSSNQPQHF
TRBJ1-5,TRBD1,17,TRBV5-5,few,TGTGCCAGCAGCAAGGACAGGCCTCTGTATAGCAATCAGCCCCAGCATTTT,CASSKDRPLYSNQPQHF
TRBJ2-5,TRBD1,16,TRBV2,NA,TGTGCCAGCAGCGCGCCCCCGGGACAGGGTAGGGAGACCCAGTACTTC,CASSAPPGQGRETQYF
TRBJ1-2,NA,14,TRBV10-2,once,TGCGCCAGCAGAGAACGACGACATACCTATGGCTACACCTTC,CASRERRHTYGYTF
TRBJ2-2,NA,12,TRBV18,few,TGTGCCAGCTCAAACTCCACCGGGGAGCTGTTTTTT,CASSNSTGELFF
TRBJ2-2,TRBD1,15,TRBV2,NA,TGTGCCAGCAGTGAGGACAGGGCGATGCAGGGGGAGCTGTTTTTT,CASSEDRAMQGELFF